What follows is one T cell receptor beta chain and its context. This specimen comes from a study of memory CD4+ T cells and cytomegalovirus serostatus. Study background: Of the healthy Belgian adults, fewer than 10 were CMV seropositive and about 24 seronegative.

Profiling relied on immunoSEQ multiplex PCR, and the TCRdb table lists in-frame clones only, not all of them. Of roughly 60,000 clones listed, approximately 78% are singletons. The sort gate was single viable CD3+CD4+CD8-CD45RO+ cells for memory CD4+ T cells. Losses at the gene ends were 6 bases for V and 5 bases for J; bases not matched to a gene: 5. The CDR3 covers 15 residues. Germline V gene sequence: CDR1 MNHEY, CDR2 SVGAGI. Specimen: memory CD4+ T cells from blood. The chain employs TRBV6-5 and TRBJ2-2, with 11 bases lining up with TRBD1. The receptor was isolated from an adult in good health and CMV-seronegative. Written as DNA, the CDR3 is TGTGCCAGCAGCCGCCGGGACAGGGGGACCGGGGAGCTGTTTTTT. It yields the protein CASSRRDRGTGELFF.